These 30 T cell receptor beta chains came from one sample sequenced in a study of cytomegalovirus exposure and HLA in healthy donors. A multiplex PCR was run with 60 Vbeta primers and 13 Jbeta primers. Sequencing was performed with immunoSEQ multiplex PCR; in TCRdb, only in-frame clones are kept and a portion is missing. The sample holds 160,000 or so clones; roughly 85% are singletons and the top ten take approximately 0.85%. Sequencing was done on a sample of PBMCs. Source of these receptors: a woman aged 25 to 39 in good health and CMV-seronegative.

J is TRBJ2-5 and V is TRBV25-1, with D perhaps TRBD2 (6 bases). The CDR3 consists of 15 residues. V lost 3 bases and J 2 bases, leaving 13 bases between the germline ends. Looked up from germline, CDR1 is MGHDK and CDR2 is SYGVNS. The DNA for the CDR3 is TGTGCCAGCAGTGAGCCACGGAGGGCACAAGAGACCCAGTACTTC. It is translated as CASSEPRRAQETQYF.

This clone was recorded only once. CDR3: CASSDARTKSTDTQYF. The CDR3 DNA sequence: TGTGCCAGCAGTGACGCAAGGACAAAAAGCACAGATACGCAGTATTTT. The chain uses TRBV25-1 and TRBJ2-3, with D maybe TRBD1 (5 bases). This CDR3 spans 16 amino acids. Germline CDR1 MGHDK, CDR2 SYGVNS. The germline V and J ends were trimmed by 3 bases and 0 bases, with 13 bases remaining between them.

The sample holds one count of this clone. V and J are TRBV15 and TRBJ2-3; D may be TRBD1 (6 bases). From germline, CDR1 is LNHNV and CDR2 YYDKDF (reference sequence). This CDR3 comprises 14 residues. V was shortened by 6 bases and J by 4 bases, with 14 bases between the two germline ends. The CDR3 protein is CATRPTGSPDTQYF. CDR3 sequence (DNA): TGTGCCACCAGACCAACAGGGAGCCCAGATACGCAGTATTTT.

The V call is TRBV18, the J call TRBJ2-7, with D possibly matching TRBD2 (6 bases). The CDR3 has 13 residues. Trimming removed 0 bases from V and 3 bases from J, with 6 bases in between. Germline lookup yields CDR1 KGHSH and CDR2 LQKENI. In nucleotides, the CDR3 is TGTGCCAGCTCACCACCGGGGGGCTACGAGCAGTACTTC. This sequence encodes CASSPPGGYEQYF.

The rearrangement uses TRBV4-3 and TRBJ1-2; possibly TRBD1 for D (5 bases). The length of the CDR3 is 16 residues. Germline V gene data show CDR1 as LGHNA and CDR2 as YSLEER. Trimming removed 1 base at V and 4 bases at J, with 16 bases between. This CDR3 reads CASSQGSDRAVYGYTF. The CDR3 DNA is TGCGCCAGCAGCCAAGGCTCAGACAGAGCAGTCTATGGCTACACCTTC.

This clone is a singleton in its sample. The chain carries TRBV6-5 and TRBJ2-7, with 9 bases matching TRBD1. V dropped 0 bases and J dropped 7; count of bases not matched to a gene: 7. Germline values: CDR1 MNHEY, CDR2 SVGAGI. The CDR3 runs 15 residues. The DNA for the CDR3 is TGTGCCAGCAGTTACTCCCCGGGACAGGGCTCTGAGCAGTACTTC. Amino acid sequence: CASSYSPGQGSEQYF.

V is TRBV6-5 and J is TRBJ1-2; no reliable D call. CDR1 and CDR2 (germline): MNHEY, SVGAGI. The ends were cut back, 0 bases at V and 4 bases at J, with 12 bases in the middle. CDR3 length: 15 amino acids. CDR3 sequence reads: CASSYSGTPFYGYTF. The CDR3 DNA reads TGTGCCAGCAGTTACTCGGGCACCCCCTTCTATGGCTACACCTTC.

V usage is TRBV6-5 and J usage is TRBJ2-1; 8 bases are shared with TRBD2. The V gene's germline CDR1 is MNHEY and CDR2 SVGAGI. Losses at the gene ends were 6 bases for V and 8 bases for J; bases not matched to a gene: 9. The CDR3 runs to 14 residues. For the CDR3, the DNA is TGTGCCAGCAGGATCGGGGGGGCCGGCCATGAGCAGTTCTTC. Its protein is CASRIGGAGHEQFF.

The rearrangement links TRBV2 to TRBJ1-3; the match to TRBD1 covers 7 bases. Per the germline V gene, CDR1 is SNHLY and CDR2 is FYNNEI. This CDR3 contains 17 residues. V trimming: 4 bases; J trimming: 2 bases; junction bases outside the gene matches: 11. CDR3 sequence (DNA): TGTGCCAGCAGTGTCCTCCGACAGGGTTTTGCTGGAAACACCATATATTTT. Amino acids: CASSVLRQGFAGNTIYF.

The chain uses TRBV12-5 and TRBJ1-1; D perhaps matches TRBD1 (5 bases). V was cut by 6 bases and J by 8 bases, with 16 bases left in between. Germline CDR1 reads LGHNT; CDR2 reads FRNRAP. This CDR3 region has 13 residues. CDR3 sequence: CASGNHPGGEAFF. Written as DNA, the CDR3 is TGTGCTAGTGGCAACCACCCCGGGGGGGAAGCTTTCTTT.

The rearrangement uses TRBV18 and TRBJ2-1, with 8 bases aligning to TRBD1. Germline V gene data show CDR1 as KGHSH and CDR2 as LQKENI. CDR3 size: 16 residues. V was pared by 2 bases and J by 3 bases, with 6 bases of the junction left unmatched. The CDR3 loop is CASSPDRQGNYNEQFF. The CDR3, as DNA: TGTGCCAGCTCACCAGATCGACAGGGGAACTACAATGAGCAGTTCTTC.

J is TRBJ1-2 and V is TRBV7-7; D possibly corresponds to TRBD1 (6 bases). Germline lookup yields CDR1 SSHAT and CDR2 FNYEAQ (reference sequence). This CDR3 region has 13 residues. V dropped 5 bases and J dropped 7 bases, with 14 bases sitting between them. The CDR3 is CASSRPGGPGYTF. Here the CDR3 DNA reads TGTGCCAGCAGCCGCCCGGGGGGGCCTGGCTACACCTTC.

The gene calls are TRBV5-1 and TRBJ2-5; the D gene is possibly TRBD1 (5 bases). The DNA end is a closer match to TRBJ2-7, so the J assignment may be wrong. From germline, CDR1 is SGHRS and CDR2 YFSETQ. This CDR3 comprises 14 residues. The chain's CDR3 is CASSLGGLPYEQYF. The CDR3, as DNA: TGCGCCAGCAGCTTGGGGGGCTTGCCCTACGAGCAGTACTTC.

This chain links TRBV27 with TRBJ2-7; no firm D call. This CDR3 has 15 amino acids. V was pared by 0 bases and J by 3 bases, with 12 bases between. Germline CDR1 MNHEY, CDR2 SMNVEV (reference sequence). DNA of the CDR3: TGTGCCAGCAGTTTATCTACTCGATCCTTCTACGAGCAGTACTTC. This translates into CASSLSTRSFYEQYF.

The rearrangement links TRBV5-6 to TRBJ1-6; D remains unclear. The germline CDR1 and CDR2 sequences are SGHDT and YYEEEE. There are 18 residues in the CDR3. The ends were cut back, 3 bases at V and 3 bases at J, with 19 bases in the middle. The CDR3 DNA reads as TGTGCCAGCAGCTCCCCGCTTCGGGGTGAACTCTATAATTCACCCCTCCACTTT. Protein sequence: CASSSPLRGELYNSPLHF.

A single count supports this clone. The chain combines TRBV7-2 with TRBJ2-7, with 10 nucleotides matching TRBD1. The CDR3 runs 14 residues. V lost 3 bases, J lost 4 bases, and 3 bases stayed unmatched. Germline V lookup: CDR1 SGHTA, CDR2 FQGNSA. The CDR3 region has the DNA TGTGCCAGCAGCTTTGGGACAGGGGCATACGAGCAGTACTTC. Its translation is CASSFGTGAYEQYF.

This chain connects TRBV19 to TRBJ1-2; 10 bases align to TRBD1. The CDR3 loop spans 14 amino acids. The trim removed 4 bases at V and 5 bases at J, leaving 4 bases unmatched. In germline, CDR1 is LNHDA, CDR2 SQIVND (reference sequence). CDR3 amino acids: CASSRDRGLYGYTF. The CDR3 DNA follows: TGTGCCAGTAGTAGGGACAGGGGCCTATATGGCTACACCTTC.

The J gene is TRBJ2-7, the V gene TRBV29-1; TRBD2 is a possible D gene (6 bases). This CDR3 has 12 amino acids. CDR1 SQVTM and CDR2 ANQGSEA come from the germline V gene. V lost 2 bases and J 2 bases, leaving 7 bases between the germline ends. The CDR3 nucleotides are TGCAGCGTTGAACTAGCGCCCTACGAGCAGTACTTC. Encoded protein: CSVELAPYEQYF.

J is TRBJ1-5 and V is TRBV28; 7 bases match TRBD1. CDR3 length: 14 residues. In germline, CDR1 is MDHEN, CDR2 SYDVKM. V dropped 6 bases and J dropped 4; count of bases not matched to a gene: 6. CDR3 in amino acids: CASRSGTANQPQHF. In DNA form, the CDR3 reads TGTGCCAGCAGGTCCGGGACAGCAAATCAGCCCCAGCATTTT.

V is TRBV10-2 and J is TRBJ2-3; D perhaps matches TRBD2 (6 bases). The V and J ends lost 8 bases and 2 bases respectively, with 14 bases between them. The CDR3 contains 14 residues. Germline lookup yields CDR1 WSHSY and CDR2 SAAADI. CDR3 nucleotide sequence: TGCGCCAGCTTGGGGGGTCCCCTCACAGATACGCAGTATTTT. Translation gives CASLGGPLTDTQYF.

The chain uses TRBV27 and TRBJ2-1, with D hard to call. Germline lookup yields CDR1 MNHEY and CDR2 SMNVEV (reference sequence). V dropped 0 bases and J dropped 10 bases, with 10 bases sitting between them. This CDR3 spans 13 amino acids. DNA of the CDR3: TGTGCCAGCAGTTTATCAAGAGTTCTCGAGCAGTTCTTC. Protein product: CASSLSRVLEQFF.

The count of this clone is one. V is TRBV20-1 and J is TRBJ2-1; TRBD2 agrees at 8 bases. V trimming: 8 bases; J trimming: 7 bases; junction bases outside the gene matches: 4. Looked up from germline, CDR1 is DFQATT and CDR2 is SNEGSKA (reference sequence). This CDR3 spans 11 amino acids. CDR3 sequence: CSNGGGNEQFF. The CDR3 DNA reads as TGCAGTAACGGGGGGGGAAATGAGCAGTTCTTC.

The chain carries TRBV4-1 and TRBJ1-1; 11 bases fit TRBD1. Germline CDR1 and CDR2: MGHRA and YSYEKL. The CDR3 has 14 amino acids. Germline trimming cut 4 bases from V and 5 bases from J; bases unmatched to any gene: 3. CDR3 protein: CASSPGQGATEAFF. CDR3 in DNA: TGCGCCAGCAGCCCCGGACAGGGGGCGACTGAAGCTTTCTTT.

The chain's CDR3 is CASSSGFRDSPLHF. CDR3 DNA sequence: TGTGCCAGCAGTTCAGGGTTTAGGGATTCACCCCTCCACTTT. The chain combines TRBV27 with TRBJ1-6; tentative D call: TRBD1 (5 bases). With 4 bases removed from V and 8 bases from J, the gap between germline ends came to 12 bases. This CDR3 is built from 14 residues. Germline lookup yields CDR1 MNHEY and CDR2 SMNVEV (reference sequence).

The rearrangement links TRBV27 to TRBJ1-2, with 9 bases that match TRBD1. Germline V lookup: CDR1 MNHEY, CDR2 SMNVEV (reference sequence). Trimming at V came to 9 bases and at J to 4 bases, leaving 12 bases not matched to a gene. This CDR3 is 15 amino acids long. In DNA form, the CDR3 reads TGTGCCAGTAGGGACAGGGCGCTCGAAATCTATGGCTACACCTTC. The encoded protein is CASRDRALEIYGYTF.

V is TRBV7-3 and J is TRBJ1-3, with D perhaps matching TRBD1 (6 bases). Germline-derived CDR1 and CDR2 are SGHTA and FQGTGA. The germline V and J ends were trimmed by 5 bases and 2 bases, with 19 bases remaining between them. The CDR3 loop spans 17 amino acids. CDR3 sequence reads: CASSPRVMSGAGNTIYF. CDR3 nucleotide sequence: TGTGCCAGCAGCCCCCGGGTTATGTCAGGGGCTGGAAACACCATATATTTT.

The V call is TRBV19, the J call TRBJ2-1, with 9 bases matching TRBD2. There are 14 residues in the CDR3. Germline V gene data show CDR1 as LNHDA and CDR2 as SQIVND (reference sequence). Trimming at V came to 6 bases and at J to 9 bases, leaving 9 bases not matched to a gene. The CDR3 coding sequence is TGTGCCAGTAGCCCATTGGGACTAGCCCCTGAGCAGTTCTTC. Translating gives CASSPLGLAPEQFF.

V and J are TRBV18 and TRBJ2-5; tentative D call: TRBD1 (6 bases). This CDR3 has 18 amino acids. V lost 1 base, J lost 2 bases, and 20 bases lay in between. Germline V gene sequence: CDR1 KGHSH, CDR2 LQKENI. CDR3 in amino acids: CASSPRVQGKITQETQYF. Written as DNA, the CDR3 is TGTGCCAGCTCACCACGAGTACAGGGCAAAATCACTCAAGAGACCCAGTACTTC.

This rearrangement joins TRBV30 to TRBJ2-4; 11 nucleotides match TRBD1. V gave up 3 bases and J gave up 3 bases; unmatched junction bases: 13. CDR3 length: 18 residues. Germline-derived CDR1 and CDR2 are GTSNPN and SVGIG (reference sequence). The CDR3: CAWRQPGQGGIDKNIQYF. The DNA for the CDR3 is TGTGCCTGGAGACAGCCGGGACAGGGGGGAATAGACAAAAACATTCAGTACTTC.

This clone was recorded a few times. The CDR3 DNA follows: TGTGCCAGCAGCTTTACTAGCGGGCCGAAGCAGTTCTTC. As protein: CASSFTSGPKQFF. The rearrangement links TRBV7-2 to TRBJ2-1; 9 nucleotides line up with TRBD2. V was clipped by 3 bases and J by 11 bases; unmatched bases: 5. The CDR3 has 13 amino acids. The germline V gene encodes CDR1 SGHTA and CDR2 FQGNSA.